Sequencing of this T cell receptor (beta chain) was carried out in a study of graft-versus-host responses after intestinal transplantation (dated by TCRdb to about 2021). Notes on the research overall: Recipients received multivisceral, liver-intestinal, or isolated intestinal transplants. Every recipient was given anti-thymocyte globulin induction, followed by 2 to 4 years of maintenance tacrolimus and steroids. A peak of at least 4% donor T cells among recipient peripheral blood mononuclear cells was the definition used for donor T cell macrochimerism. Graft-versus-host and host-versus-graft alloreactive T cell clones were tracked in the graft, circulation and bone marrow after intestinal transplantation using bulk TCR-beta CDR3 sequencing. A cohort of around 25 intestinal transplant recipients, including one retransplant, was enrolled, and 3 patients lacking pretransplant specimens were excluded. Instead of going to the commercial service, samples from a few later patients were sequenced in-house on an Illumina MiSeq and processed with MiXCR. Alloreactive clones were identified by sequencing pre-transplant mixed lymphocyte reaction products and comparing them with unstimulated pre-transplant donor and recipient T cells. Broader findings and caveats from the paper: Early after transplant, declines in HvG clones were associated with peak levels of circulating GvH clones. GvH clones were detected in recipient bone marrow, and some of these GvH clones were observed earlier in ileal mucosa or blood, consistent with an intestinal mucosal origin. In the allografts of patients with donor T cell macrochimerism, GvH to HvG T cell clonal ratios were high. The conclusions were limited by the relatively low number and heterogeneity of the intestinal transplant patients.

Trimming removed 1 base from V and 5 bases from J, leaving 12 bases between the germline ends. The CDR3 sequence holds 14 residues, the cysteine and phenylalanine included. The retained sequence is limited to the CDR3, 42 bases, with the frame set at the first base. Looking up the germline V gene (reference sequence) yields CDR1 LNHDA and CDR2 SQIVND. In the first month after transplant, blood samples were collected up to 4 times, and after that at least monthly when available. Turning to this clone: The antigen it recognizes is unknown. Base qualities are not provided; no much larger clone lies one nucleotide away.

The library was obtained by the immunoSEQ multiplex PCR assay. For most patients, high-throughput TCR-beta CDR3 sequencing of genomic DNA was performed by Adaptive Biotechnologies. Concerning the study's data processing: TCR sequencing data for approximately 19 patients were retrieved from Adaptive's ImmunoSEQ software; three other patients were processed with MiXCR and VDJtools. Because the origin of CDR3 nucleotide sequences shared between donor and recipient could not be assigned, those sequences were removed. To count as alloreactive, a clone needed at least 2-fold expansion over unstimulated cells and a minimum CFSE-low frequency of 0.002% (template counts) or 0.001% (read counts). Clones detected in sequenced pre-transplant spleen, lymph node, or MLR CFSE-low populations of the donor or recipient were defined as mappable. Cumulative frequency of alloreactive clones was calculated as a percentage of all sequences weighted by copy number. TCRdb carries this immuneACCESS record with in-frame sequences only. Its versions omit some clonotypes, under half of them owing to an unresolved V gene in the studies checked, with the rest unexplained. That table is the source of V, J and clone size, and D and trimming were worked out from the DNA. Within this sample are under 15,000 clones, with over 70% of them counted one time only. The biggest ten clones account for 50% of the sample.

The sample here was PBMCs, taken around 130 days after transplant. The receptor was derived from a human patient who received an intestinal transplant, so some T cells may come from the graft donor. The V gene is TRBV19 and the J gene is TRBJ2-7; the D region may be TRBD1 or TRBD2, each matching 6 bases equally. CDR3 sequence: CASSIGGGLNEQYF. The sequence in DNA is TGTGCCAGTAGTATAGGAGGGGGGCTCAACGAGCAGTACTTC.